The subject of this entry is one T cell receptor beta chain. Its antigen is unknown. The CDR3 does not end in the conserved phenylalanine or tryptophan, so this is likely a read error. The data belong to a study of T cell repertoires in cytomegalovirus infection. Study observations and caveats: HLA-C-restricted CMV clonotypes gave the most frequent clonotype in two of eight donors.

The V and J ends lost 6 bases and 0 bases respectively, with 8 bases between them. CDR1 MDHEN and CDR2 SYDVKM come from the germline V gene. The CDR3 spans 13 residues. TCRdb independently ran MiXCR on the reads; one entry per CDR3 protein. This repertoire shows fewer than 900,000 distinct CDR3 sequences, roughly 28% found once; its top ten account for around 13%. The material sequenced was cultured CD8+ T cells from PBMCs, taken from culture after CMV antigen stimulation. The rearrangement joins TRBV28 to TRBJ1-1, with D tentatively TRBD1 (6 bases). The TCR sequence derives from a human donor in good health (CMV status not recorded). Some clones in this sample may be carry-over from other donors' samples. The CDR3, as DNA: TGTGCCAGCAGGCGGGGGCTGAACACTGAAGCTTTCCTT. Amino acid sequence: CASRRGLNTEAFL.